The rows below give T cell receptor beta chains drawn from one sample of a study of cytomegalovirus exposure and HLA in healthy donors. The data were produced by immunoSEQ multiplex PCR, yet TCRdb's version contains in-frame clones alone and is incomplete. The top ten hold around 30% of the sample, which has fewer than 150,000 clones, roughly 80% seen once. The sample taken for sequencing was PBMCs. These receptors were taken from a man aged 55 to 70 in good health and CMV-seropositive. CDR3s include the opening cysteine and the closing phenylalanine or tryptophan. D genes are given only for firm matches. Only some rows state a clone size, as once, few, many or a class for expanded clones.

cdr3_nt cdr3_aa j_call v_call d_call cdr3_length clone_size
TGTGCCAGTAGTATCCGTCGGGACAGGGGGCTTCGCTCCTACGAGCAGTACTTC CASSIRRDRGLRSYEQYF TRBJ2-7 TRBV19 TRBD1 18 .
TGCAGCGTTGCCCGACAGGGGTCTGTCTACGAGCAGTACTTC CSVARQGSVYEQYF TRBJ2-7 TRBV29-1 TRBD1 14 .
TGTGCCAGCAGCGCCGAGGAGGGTGGGGATCAGCCCCAGCATTTT CASSAEEGGDQPQHF TRBJ1-5 TRBV6-1 . 15 .
TGCGCCAGCAGTGGGGCGAACACTGAAGCTTTCTTT CASSGANTEAFF TRBJ1-1 TRBV10-2 . 12 .
TGTGCCAGCAGTGTTAGCGGGGGGGCCAGTACCGGGGAGCTGTTTTTT CASSVSGGASTGELFF TRBJ2-2 TRBV2 TRBD2 16 .
TGCGCCAGCAGCTTGGAAGGGGGCCGTCAGCCCCAGCATTTT CASSLEGGRQPQHF TRBJ1-5 TRBV5-1 TRBD1 14 .
TGTGCCAGCAATGACGGACAGGGCAACGAGCAGTACTTC CASNDGQGNEQYF TRBJ2-7 TRBV2 TRBD1 13 .
TGCGCCAGCAGCTTGGCGGGGACTAATGAAAAACTGTTTTTT CASSLAGTNEKLFF TRBJ1-4 TRBV5-1 . 14 .
TGTGCCTGGAGTCGGACAGGGGGCGGAACTGAAGCTTTCTTT CAWSRTGGGTEAFF TRBJ1-1 TRBV30 TRBD1 14 .
TGTGCCAGCAGCTTACCTGATCGGACAATGAACACTGAAGCTTTCTTT CASSLPDRTMNTEAFF TRBJ1-1 TRBV7-8 . 16 .
TGCGCCAGCGGGACAGGGGAGAGAAGTACTGAAGCTTTCTTT CASGTGERSTEAFF TRBJ1-1 TRBV5-1 TRBD1 14 .
TGTGCCAGCAGCCAAACGACAGGGGGCGGGTATAGGGACACAAATACGCAGTATTTT CASSQTTGGGYRDTNTQYF TRBJ2-3 TRBV4-2 TRBD1 19 .
TGCGCCAGCAGCCAAGTTAGGGACATGGGAGACTATGGCTACACCTTC CASSQVRDMGDYGYTF TRBJ1-2 TRBV4-1 . 16 .
TGTGCCAGCAGCTGGGTGAAGCTAGCGGGGCGCAATGAGCAGTTCTTC CASSWVKLAGRNEQFF TRBJ2-1 TRBV11-2 TRBD2 16 .
TGTGCCAGTTTAGCGGGAGTCAAATACGAGCAGTACTTC CASLAGVKYEQYF TRBJ2-7 TRBV6-1 TRBD2 13 .
TGCGCCAGCAGTGAGTCAAGGGGAACCACTGAAGCTTTCTTT CASSESRGTTEAFF TRBJ1-1 TRBV10-1 . 14 few
TGTGCCAGCAGCCTAGGGAGGGGTCTAGCGGACACTGAAGCTTTCTTT CASSLGRGLADTEAFF TRBJ1-1 TRBV7-8 . 16 .
TGTGCCAGCAGCTCTCGGACAGGGTTGACTGAAGCTTTCTTT CASSSRTGLTEAFF TRBJ1-1 TRBV5-6 TRBD1 14 .
TGCAGCGTTCCTAAGAGCAGGGGAAGCTCCTACGAGCAGTACTTC CSVPKSRGSSYEQYF TRBJ2-7 TRBV29-1 . 15 few
TGTGCCAGCAGCCTTGGGACACGCTATGGCTACACCTTC CASSLGTRYGYTF TRBJ1-2 TRBV28 . 13 .
TGTGCCAGCAGGCTTACAGGGGATGGCTACACCTTC CASRLTGDGYTF TRBJ1-2 TRBV28 TRBD1 12 .
TGTGCCAGTAGTCCTCCGGACACGGAATCTTCACCCCTCCACTTT CASSPPDTESSPLHF TRBJ1-6 TRBV19 . 15 .
TGTGCCGGGATGGAGGGGTTGACTGAAGCTTTCTTT CAGMEGLTEAFF TRBJ1-1 TRBV6-1 . 12 few
TGCAGTGGGGTAGCGAATGAGCAGTTCTTC CSGVANEQFF TRBJ2-1 TRBV20-1 . 10 once
TGCGCCAGCACCCCTAATCGGGGGAACACTGAAGCTTTCTTT CASTPNRGNTEAFF TRBJ1-1 TRBV5-1 . 14 once
TGTGCCTGGAGTTCAGGGGTCTACAATGAGCAGTTCTTC CAWSSGVYNEQFF TRBJ2-1 TRBV30 . 13 .